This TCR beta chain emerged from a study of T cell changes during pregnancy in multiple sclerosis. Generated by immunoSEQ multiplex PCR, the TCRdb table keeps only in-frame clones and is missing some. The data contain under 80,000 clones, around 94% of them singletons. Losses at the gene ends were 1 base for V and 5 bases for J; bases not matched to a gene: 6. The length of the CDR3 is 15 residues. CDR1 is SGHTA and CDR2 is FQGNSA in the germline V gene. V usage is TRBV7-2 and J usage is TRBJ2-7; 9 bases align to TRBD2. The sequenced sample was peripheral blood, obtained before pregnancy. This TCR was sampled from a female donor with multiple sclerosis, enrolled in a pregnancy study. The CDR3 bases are TGTGCCAGCAGCTTAGGCGCGGGAGGGCCCCACGAGCAGTACTTC. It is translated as CASSLGAGGPHEQYF.